This TCR beta chain was sequenced during a study of blood T cell repertoires in COVID-19. The overall study: T cells, B-cell-depleted T cells, or PBMCs provided the cDNA or gDNA that served as material.

V was pared by 1 base and J by 0 bases, with 3 bases between. Germline V gives CDR1 MDHEN, CDR2 SYDVKM. The CDR3 loop spans 13 amino acids. Per the authors' pipeline: Reference gene primers were amplified, and this amplification served to estimate nucleated cell counts. Assay used: immunoSEQ multiplex PCR; TCRdb lists only in-frame clones, some missing. V and J calls and clone size are copied from that table; D and trimming were computed from the DNA. The table includes fewer than 200,000 clones, 70% to 90% detected once. V gene TRBV28 combines with J gene TRBJ1-1; D not certain. This clonotype originated in a man aged 50-59 years with active or convalescent COVID-19. Sequencing was done on a sample of peripheral blood. In nucleotides, the CDR3 is TGTGCCAGCAGTTTATCAGTGAACACTGAAGCTTTCTTT. This encodes CASSLSVNTEAFF.